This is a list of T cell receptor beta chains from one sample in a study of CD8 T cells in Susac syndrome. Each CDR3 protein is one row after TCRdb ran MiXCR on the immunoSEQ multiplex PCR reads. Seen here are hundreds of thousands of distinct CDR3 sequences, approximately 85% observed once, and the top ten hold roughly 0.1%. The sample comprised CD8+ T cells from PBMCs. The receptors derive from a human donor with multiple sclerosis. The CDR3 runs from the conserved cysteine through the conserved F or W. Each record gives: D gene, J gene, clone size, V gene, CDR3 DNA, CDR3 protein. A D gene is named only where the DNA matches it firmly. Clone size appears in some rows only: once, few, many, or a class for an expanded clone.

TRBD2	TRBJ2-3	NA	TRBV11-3	TGTGCCAGCAGCTTAGGGTCGGCTAGCGGGACGGGAGATACGCAGTATTTT	CASSLGSASGTGDTQYF
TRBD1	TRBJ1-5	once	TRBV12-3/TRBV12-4	TGTGCCAGCAGTGCACAGGGGGCGGATCAGCCCCAGCATTTT	CASSAQGADQPQHF
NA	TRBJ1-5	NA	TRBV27	TGTGCCAGCAGTTTATGGCCCTTTAGAGGTCAGCCCCAGCATTTT	CASSLWPFRGQPQHF
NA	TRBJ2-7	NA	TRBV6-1	TGTGCCAGCAGTGAAACGGCAGGGGAGATCTACGAGCAGTACTTC	CASSETAGEIYEQYF
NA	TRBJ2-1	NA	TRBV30	TGTGCCTTGGACAGGGAGGGCAATGAGCAGTTCTTC	CALDREGNEQFF
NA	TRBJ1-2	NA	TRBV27	TGTGCCAGCAGTTTTTCCACCGAGGCCACTGGCTACACCTTC	CASSFSTEATGYTF
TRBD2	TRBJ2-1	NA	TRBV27	TGTGCCAGCAGCCCCCCGGAACTAGCGGGAGAGGAGCAGTTCTTC	CASSPPELAGEEQFF
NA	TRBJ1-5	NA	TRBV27	TGTGCCAGCAGTACCACAGGGCCCTATAGCAATCAGCCCCAGCATTTT	CASSTTGPYSNQPQHF
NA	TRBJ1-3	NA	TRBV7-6	TGTGCCAGCAGCTTAGCTGGGGGGGCAGGCGGAAACACCATATATTTT	CASSLAGGAGGNTIYF
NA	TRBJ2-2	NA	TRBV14	TGTGCCAGCAGCCAATTTCCGGGAACCGGGGAGCTGTTTTTT	CASSQFPGTGELFF
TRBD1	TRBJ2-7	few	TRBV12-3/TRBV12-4	TGTGCCAGCAGTTTAGAGGGAGGACAGGGGGGCTACGAGCAGTACTTC	CASSLEGGQGGYEQYF
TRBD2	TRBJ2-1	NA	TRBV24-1	TGTGCCACCAGTGACGCCAGAGGACTAGCTGGTGAGCAGTTCTTC	CATSDARGLAGEQFF
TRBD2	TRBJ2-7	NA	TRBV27	TGTGCCAGCAGTTCCAAGGTTGGGAGCGGGAGGGCCGCCTACGAGCAGTACTTC	CASSSKVGSGRAAYEQYF
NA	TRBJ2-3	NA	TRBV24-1	TGTGCCACCAGTGGAACGGGACCCCTCCCGCCAGATACGCAGTATTTT	CATSGTGPLPPDTQYF
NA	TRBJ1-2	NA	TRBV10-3	TGTGCCATTTCAGCCGGGGACTATGGCTACACCTTC	CAISAGDYGYTF
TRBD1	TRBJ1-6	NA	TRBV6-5	TGTGCCAGCAGTTCGTCCGGGACAGGTGGTTCACCCCTCCACTTT	CASSSSGTGGSPLHF
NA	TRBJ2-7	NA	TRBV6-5	TGTGCCAGCAGTGGTAGACCCTACGAGCAGTACTTC	CASSGRPYEQYF
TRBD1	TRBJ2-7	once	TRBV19	TGTGCCAGTGGCTCCGGGACAGGAGATTTCTACGAGCAGTACTTC	CASGSGTGDFYEQYF
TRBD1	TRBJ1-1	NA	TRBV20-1	TGCAGTGCTAGAGATTTAAAGGGGGCGGCCACTGAAGCTTTCTTT	CSARDLKGAATEAFF
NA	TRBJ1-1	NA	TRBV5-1	TGCGCCAGCAGCTGGGGCCTCTCGGGGGACACTGAAGCTTTCTTT	CASSWGLSGDTEAFF
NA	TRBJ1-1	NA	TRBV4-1	TGCGCCAGCAGCCAAGAACCTCTCTACACTGAAGCTTTCTTT	CASSQEPLYTEAFF
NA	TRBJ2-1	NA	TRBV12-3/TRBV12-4	TGTGCCAGCAGTTGGGAGAAGCACAATGAGCAGTTCTTC	CASSWEKHNEQFF
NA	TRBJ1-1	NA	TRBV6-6	TGTGCCAGCAGTCAGGGTATGGTGGGCACTGAAGCTTTCTTT	CASSQGMVGTEAFF
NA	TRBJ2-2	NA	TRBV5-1	TGCGCCAGCAGTTCCGACTTTCCCGGGGAGCTGTTTTTT	CASSSDFPGELFF
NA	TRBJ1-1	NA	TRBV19	TGTGCCAGTAGTATGGGGGCTGAAGTTTTCTTT	CASSMGAEVFF
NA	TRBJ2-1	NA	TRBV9	TGTGCCAGCTCGACCCCTAGGTACAATGAGCAGTTCTTC	CASSTPRYNEQFF
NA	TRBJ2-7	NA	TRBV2	TGTGCCAGCAGTGACTGGCAGTCCTACGAGCAGTACTTC	CASSDWQSYEQYF
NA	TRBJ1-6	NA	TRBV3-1	TGTGCCAGCAGCCAAGCGAGGAATTCACCCCTCCACTTT	CASSQARNSPLHF
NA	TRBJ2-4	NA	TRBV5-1	TGCGCCAGCAGCTTGGACCCCGCGCAGTCTGAGTACTTC	CASSLDPAQSEYF
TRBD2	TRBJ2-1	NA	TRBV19	TGTGCCAGTAGTATACCCCTCGGGAGGGGAAGCTCCTACAATGAGCAGTTCTTC	CASSIPLGRGSSYNEQFF
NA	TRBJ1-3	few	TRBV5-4	TGTGCCAGCAGCTTGGTCGGGGACACCATATATTTT	CASSLVGDTIYF
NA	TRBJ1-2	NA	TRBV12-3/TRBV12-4	TGTGCCAGCAGTTTGGGGGATGGCTACACCTTC	CASSLGDGYTF
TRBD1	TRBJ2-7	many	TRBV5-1	TGTGCCAGCAGCTTAGGACAGGGGGCCTACGAGCAGTACTTC	CASSLGQGAYEQYF
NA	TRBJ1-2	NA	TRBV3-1	TGTGCCAGCAGCCAAAGCCCCGGGCAGCCCTATGGCTACACCTTC	CASSQSPGQPYGYTF
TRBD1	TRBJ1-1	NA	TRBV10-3	TGTGCCATCAGTGACCCAACAGGGGTGAACACTGAAGCTTTCTTT	CAISDPTGVNTEAFF
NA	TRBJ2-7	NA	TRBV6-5	TGTGCCAGCAGCCCTCGTACAGACAACTACGAGCAGTACTTC	CASSPRTDNYEQYF
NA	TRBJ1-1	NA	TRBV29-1	TGCAGCGTTGGGGACGGAGACACTGAAGCTTTCTTT	CSVGDGDTEAFF
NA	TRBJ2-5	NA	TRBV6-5	TGTGCCAGCAGTTACAGCAGGGTGTACCAAGAGACCCAGTACTTC	CASSYSRVYQETQYF
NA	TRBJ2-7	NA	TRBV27	TGTGCCAGCAGTTTATCCGGGGCTTCCTACGAGCAGTACTTC	CASSLSGASYEQYF
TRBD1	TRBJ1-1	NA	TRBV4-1	TGCGCCAGCAGAAAACAGGGGGACACTGAAGCTTTCTTT	CASRKQGDTEAFF
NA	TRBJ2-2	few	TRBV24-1	TGTGCCACCAGTGCCCGGGACCCACACACCGGGGAGCTTTTTTTT	CATSARDPHTGELFF
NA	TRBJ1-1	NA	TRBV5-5	TGTGCCAGCAGCTTCTCGGGGCTTGACACTGAAGCTTTCTTT	CASSFSGLDTEAFF
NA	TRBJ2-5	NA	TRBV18	TGTGCCAGCTCACCCCACTTAGGAGGACTCCAAGAGACCCAGTACTTC	CASSPHLGGLQETQYF
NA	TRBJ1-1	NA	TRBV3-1	TGTGCCAGCAGCCAAGCCCCGACTGGAAACACTGAGGCTTTCTTT	CASSQAPTGNTEAFF
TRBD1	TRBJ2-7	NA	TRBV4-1	TGCGCCAGCAGCCAAGAGGGACAGGGGGACTACGAGCAGTACTTC	CASSQEGQGDYEQYF
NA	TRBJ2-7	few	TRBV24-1	TGTGCCACCAGTGCAGGACCGGTCAGCTCCTACGAGCAGTACTTC	CATSAGPVSSYEQYF
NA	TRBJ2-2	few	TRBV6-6	TGTGCCAGCAGTTCCCCCAGGGGCCCCACCGGGGAGCTGTTTTTT	CASSSPRGPTGELFF
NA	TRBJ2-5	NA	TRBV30	TGTGCCTGGAGCAGCGAACAAGAGGAAGAGACCCAGTACTTC	CAWSSEQEEETQYF
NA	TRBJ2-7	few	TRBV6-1	TGTGCCAGCAGTGGTCTTGGGGAGCAGTACTTC	CASSGLGEQYF
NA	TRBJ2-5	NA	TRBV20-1	TGCAGTGCTAGCCCCAGGGACATTGTTCAAGAGACCCAGTACTTC	CSASPRDIVQETQYF
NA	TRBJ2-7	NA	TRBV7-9	TGTGCCAGCAGCCCCAGACGGGACCACTCCTACGAGCAGTACTTC	CASSPRRDHSYEQYF
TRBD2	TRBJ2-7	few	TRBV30	TGTGCCTGGAGCCCTAGCGGGAGTTTCGGCTACGAGCAGTACTTC	CAWSPSGSFGYEQYF
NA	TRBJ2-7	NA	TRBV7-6	TGTGCCAGCAGTTTAGGGGGGCAAGGCTACGAGCAGTACTTC	CASSLGGQGYEQYF
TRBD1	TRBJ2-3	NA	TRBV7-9	TGTGCCAGCAGCCCTCTCCCGGACAGGGGTTTGGGAGATACGCAGTATTTT	CASSPLPDRGLGDTQYF
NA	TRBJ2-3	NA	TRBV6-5	TGTGCCAGCAGTACCCACAGCACAGATACGCAGTATTTT	CASSTHSTDTQYF
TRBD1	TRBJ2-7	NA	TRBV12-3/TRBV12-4	TGTGCCAGCAGTTTAATGACAGGGGTACCCTACGAGCAGTACTTC	CASSLMTGVPYEQYF
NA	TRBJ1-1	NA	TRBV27	TGTGCCAGCAGTTTGATCGGGAGGGCTGAAGCTTTCTTT	CASSLIGRAEAFF
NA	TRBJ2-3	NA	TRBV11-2	TGTGCCAGCAGCTTAGGGGCGGGGCTTAGCACAGATACGCAGTATTTT	CASSLGAGLSTDTQYF
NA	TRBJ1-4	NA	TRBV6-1	TGTGCCAGCACCCCCTTTGGGGGACAAACCCCTGCAACTAATGAAAAACTGTTTTTT	CASTPFGGQTPATNEKLFF
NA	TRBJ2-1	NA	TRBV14	TGTGCCAGCAGCCAAGTCAGGAGGGCCTCCTACAATGAGCAGTTCTTC	CASSQVRRASYNEQFF